The rows below give T cell receptor beta chains drawn from one sample of a study of control samples from healthy donors and cancer patients. Produced via immunoSEQ multiplex PCR; TCRdb's table is partial and in-frame only. The sample shows about 170,000 clones, almost 90% of them seen only once. Sequenced material: blood. These receptor sequences come from a woman between 25 and 40 years old in good health. Both conserved end residues are trimmed from each CDR3. Each record gives: J gene, V gene, CDR3 protein.

TRBJ1-1,TRBV14,ASSQRTGLNTEAF
TRBJ2-7,TRBV29-1,SGRDTIYEQY
TRBJ2-7,TRBV21-1,ASGQLYEQY
TRBJ1-5,TRBV19,ASSIYGDPRNNQPQH
TRBJ2-1,TRBV24-1,ATSDGGGPYEQF
TRBJ2-7,TRBV3-1/TRBV3-2,ASSQTGYEQY
TRBJ2-3,TRBV2,ASSTQGITDTQY
TRBJ1-2,TRBV28,ASSLPTGANYGYT
TRBJ1-2,TRBV24-1,ATSDPKRGENYGYT
TRBJ1-2,TRBV14,ASSRGLVYGYT
TRBJ2-3,TRBV10-1,ASSESRGGGSRDTQY
TRBJ1-1,TRBV29-1,SVDQDSKNTEAF
TRBJ1-1,TRBV7-9,ASSLPETPEAF
TRBJ1-5,TRBV6-5,ASSYSAGLGNQPQH
TRBJ2-5,TRBV7-8,ASSPADRAETQY
TRBJ2-5,TRBV7-9,ASSSSGTVQETQY
TRBJ2-2,TRBV6-5,ASSPGSNTGELF
TRBJ2-2,TRBV30,ASSRGIDTGELF
TRBJ2-3,TRBV5-6,ASSLVNTQY
TRBJ2-2,TRBV6-4,ASSDSTSSGELF
TRBJ1-2,TRBV19,ASSLSPGQGNLNYGYT
TRBJ1-2,TRBV7-9,ASSLGEGSNYGYT
TRBJ2-6,TRBV4-2,ASSQGDSTSGANVLT
TRBJ2-7,TRBV5-1,ASSVGQGNRHEQY
TRBJ2-1,TRBV27,ASSSSGSNEQF
TRBJ1-4,TRBV3-1/TRBV3-2,ASSQVGGAGEKLF
TRBJ2-7,TRBV14,ASNPRGPSYEQY
TRBJ2-2,TRBV5-1,ASRIGGELF
TRBJ1-2,TRBV27,ASSLSSTNYGYT
TRBJ2-2,TRBV9,ASSAPTSHPGELF
TRBJ2-1,TRBV30,AWSSFNEQF
TRBJ1-3,TRBV28,ASREAGGPGNTIY
TRBJ2-2,TRBV10-3,ATFRPAGQGGPGELF
TRBJ2-3,TRBV6-4,ASRAPGLAGGRTDTQY
TRBJ2-3,TRBV6-5,ASRKSGGTDTQY
TRBJ1-6,TRBV6-5,ASGDRLYSPLH
TRBJ2-3,TRBV14,ASSQDYRLAGTDTQY
TRBJ2-3,TRBV10-1,ASSEGVAGVGDTQY
TRBJ2-1,TRBV27,ASRSATRAAEQF
TRBJ2-6,TRBV3-1/TRBV3-2,ASSQEYWGGTGANVLT